The 24 T cell receptor beta chains listed next were all sequenced from one sample in a study of vaccination and CD4 T cells after COVID-19. Documented treatment: roughly ten-day PBMC culture with coronavirus spike peptide pools or control peptides (ViraFEST assay). Their recognized antigens are unknown. At the Johns Hopkins FTIC core, DNA taken from cultured CD4+ T cells was sequenced by way of the Oncomine TCR Beta short-read assay. In TCRdb, the PCR reads were re-called with MiXCR into one record per CDR3 protein. The table has about 20,000 distinct CDR3 sequences, roughly 51% seen once. The specimen sequenced was CD4+ T cells from blood, cultured in vitro. These receptors originate from a human donor who had recovered from COVID-19.

This chain connects TRBV28 to TRBJ2-7; D is perhaps TRBD2 (7 bases). Germline lookup yields CDR1 MDHEN and CDR2 SYDVKM. Trimming took 7 bases from V and 5 from J, leaving 18 bases between them. The CDR3 is 14 residues long. CDR3 sequence: CASIHSGGPNEQYF. CDR3 nucleotides: TGTGCCAGCATCCATTCCGGGGGGCCCAACGAGCAGTACTTC.

J is TRBJ1-6 and V is TRBV20-1; 7 bases align to TRBD1. The CDR3 totals 15 residues. The J segment lost 6 bases and the V segment lost 1 base, leaving 6 bases of the junction unmatched. From germline, CDR1 is DFQATT and CDR2 SNEGSKA (reference sequence). CDR3 DNA: TGCAGTGCTAGAGTGGGACAGAACATTAATTCACCCCTCCACTTT. It specifies CSARVGQNINSPLHF.

The chain has TRBV6-5 and TRBJ2-3, with 8 bases lining up with TRBD2. J lost 1 base, V lost 2 bases, and 2 bases had no gene match. The CDR3 is made up of 15 amino acids. Germline CDR1 and CDR2: MNHEY and SVGAGI. The CDR3 DNA reads as TGTGCCAGCAGTTACAGGCGGGGGGGCACAGATACGCAGTATTTT. Translated, it gives CASSYRRGGTDTQYF.

This rearrangement joins TRBV20-1 to TRBJ2-7; possible D gene TRBD1, 6 bases. The CDR3 loop spans 12 amino acids. Germline assignment: CDR1 DFQATT and CDR2 SNEGSKA (reference sequence). With 1 base removed from V and 6 bases from J, the gap between germline ends came to 10 bases. The CDR3 region is CSARVRGGEQYF. Here the CDR3 DNA reads TGCAGTGCTAGAGTTAGAGGGGGCGAGCAGTACTTC.

The V call is TRBV6-5, the J call TRBJ2-3, with a possible D match to TRBD2 (6 bases). Germline V gives CDR1 MNHEY, CDR2 SVGAGI. This CDR3 has 15 amino acids. The ends were cut back, 3 bases at V and 2 bases at J, with 12 bases in the middle. Here the CDR3 DNA reads TGTGCCAGCAGTTATGGCGGGACTTCCACAGATACGCAGTATTTT. It encodes CASSYGGTSTDTQYF.

The rearrangement joins TRBV18 to TRBJ2-3; D may be TRBD1 or TRBD2 (5 bases each). V was shortened by 6 bases and J by 2 bases, with 18 bases between the two germline ends. Germline V gene data show CDR1 as KGHSH and CDR2 as LQKENI. The CDR3 spans 16 residues. CDR3: CASSHRDRGSTDTQYF. CDR3 sequence (DNA): TGTGCCAGCTCGCACCGGGACCGAGGTTCCACAGATACGCAGTATTTT.

This chain joins TRBV28 and TRBJ1-2, with D uncertain. Germline V gene sequence: CDR1 MDHEN, CDR2 SYDVKM. The length of the CDR3 is 11 residues. V was trimmed by 5 bases and J by 7 bases, leaving 8 bases between them. The CDR3 region is CASSGSGGYTF. Written as DNA, the CDR3 is TGTGCCAGCAGTGGCTCGGGTGGCTACACCTTC.

The sample holds a few counts of this clonotype. The chain employs TRBV20-1 and TRBJ2-5; D not certain. Trimming stripped 2 bases from V and 4 bases from J, with 8 bases between. CDR3 length equals 12 residues. CDR1 is DFQATT, CDR2 SNEGSKA, per germline (reference sequence). The DNA of the CDR3 is TGCAGTGCTAGACCGCCGGCAGAGACCCAGTACTTC. The encoded protein is CSARPPAETQYF.

The rearrangement joins TRBV24-1 to TRBJ1-3; no clear D gene. This CDR3 comprises 15 residues. V was clipped by 3 bases and J by 0 bases, with 8 bases between them. Germline CDR1 reads KGHDR; CDR2 reads SFDVKD. Written as DNA, the CDR3 is TGTGCCACCAGTGATCACTCAAGCTCTGGAAACACCATATATTTT. This encodes CATSDHSSSGNTIYF.

This clonotype has a handful of counts. The chain has TRBV24-1 and TRBJ2-3; 8 bases are shared with TRBD2. The CDR3 consists of 16 residues. The J segment lost 5 bases and the V segment lost 3 bases, leaving 9 bases of the junction unmatched. Germline V gene data show CDR1 as KGHDR and CDR2 as SFDVKD. CDR3 in amino acids: CATSDAPSGPRDTQYF. The CDR3 DNA reads TGTGCCACCAGTGATGCCCCTAGCGGGCCAAGAGATACGCAGTATTTT.

This chain uses TRBV28 with TRBJ2-1; D gene ambiguous. V dropped 8 bases and J dropped 9 bases, with 14 bases sitting between them. Germline V gene sequence: CDR1 MDHEN, CDR2 SYDVKM. The CDR3 contains 12 residues. The CDR3 sequence is CASYYHKGEQFF. The CDR3 DNA reads as TGTGCCAGCTATTACCACAAGGGTGAGCAGTTCTTC.

V usage is TRBV5-1 and J usage is TRBJ2-2; unclear D gene. This CDR3 is 17 amino acids long. The V end was cut by 0 bases, the J end by 5 bases, with 17 bases between. Germline V gene lookup returns CDR1 SGHRS and CDR2 YFSETQ. The CDR3 coding sequence is TGCGCCAGCAGCTTGGGGTCTAAGCTTTCCTCGACCGGGGAGCTGTTTTTT. Translating it yields CASSLGSKLSSTGELFF.

The chain has TRBV7-2 and TRBJ2-3; 8 bases align to TRBD2. V gave up 2 bases and J gave up 4 bases; unmatched junction bases: 11. Germline loops: CDR1 SGHTA, CDR2 FQGNSA. The CDR3 contains 17 residues. Here the CDR3 reads CASSLTVSGRGPDTQYF. CDR3 bases: TGTGCCAGCAGCTTAACTGTGAGCGGGAGAGGCCCAGATACGCAGTATTTT.

This chain joins TRBV6-1 and TRBJ1-2; D unresolved. The CDR3 consists of 15 residues. The germline CDR1 and CDR2 sequences are MNHNS and SASEGT. Trimming took off 1 base at V and 5 bases at J, with 14 bases between the two ends. The CDR3 nucleotides are TGTGCCAGCAGTGAAGGCGACATGGCGGATTATGGCTACACCTTC. Translated, it gives CASSEGDMADYGYTF.

The rearrangement links TRBV19 to TRBJ1-5; 11 nucleotides align to TRBD1. V shed 7 bases, J shed 0 bases, and the junction held 11 bases outside the gene matches. Germline V lookup: CDR1 LNHDA, CDR2 SQIVND (reference sequence). The CDR3 runs to 18 residues. DNA for the CDR3: TGTGCCAGTAACCCGGACAGGGGGCCTCGGTATAGCAATCAGCCCCAGCATTTT. Translating gives CASNPDRGPRYSNQPQHF. Full variable domain (rest looked up from reference TRBV19 and TRBJ1-5): DGGITQSPKYLFRKEGQNVTLSCEQNLNHDAMYWYRQDPGQGLRLIYYSQIVNDFQKGDIAEGYSVSREKKESFPLTVTSAQKNPTAFYLCASNPDRGPRYSNQPQHFGDGTRLSIL.

CDR3 coding DNA: TGCAGTGCCCCTAGAGTGGACCACCTAGACACCGGGGAGCTGTTTTTT. It yields the protein CSAPRVDHLDTGELFF. The rearrangement links TRBV20-1 to TRBJ2-2; no clear D gene. Germline CDR1 and CDR2: DFQATT and SNEGSKA (reference sequence). This CDR3 has 16 residues. Between the trimmed V and J ends, which lost 6 bases and 3 bases, there was a span of 20 bases.

This clonotype has only a few counts. Relative to the germline gene, one junction end is altered; a read error may explain this. The chain carries TRBV7-7 and TRBJ2-2; 8 positions match TRBD2. This CDR3 is 15 amino acids long. Germline CDR1 is SSHAT and CDR2 is FNYEAQ (reference sequence). The CDR3: CASSLSSGRAGELFF. In DNA, the CDR3 is TGTGCTAGCAGCTTAAGCAGCGGGAGAGCCGGGGAGCTGTTTTTT.

The CDR3: CASSLRGQFFPTNYGYTF. The CDR3 nucleotides are TGTGCCAGCAGCCTGCGGGGACAGTTCTTCCCGACTAACTATGGCTACACCTTC. This chain joins TRBV7-3 and TRBJ1-2, with TRBD1 identical over 7 bases. The J segment lost 0 bases and the V segment lost 5 bases, leaving 15 bases of the junction unmatched. This CDR3 comprises 18 residues. The germline CDR1 and CDR2 sequences are SGHTA and FQGTGA.

The chain has TRBV7-2 and TRBJ2-7; perhaps TRBD2 as D (6 bases). Deletions cut 1 base from V and 2 bases from J, with 12 bases between. This CDR3 spans 15 amino acids. Looked up from germline, CDR1 is SGHTA and CDR2 is FQGNSA. CDR3 region: CASSLGPGATYEQYF. In nucleotides, the CDR3 is TGTGCCAGCAGCTTAGGTCCGGGAGCCACCTACGAGCAGTACTTC.

This sequence joins TRBV11-2 and TRBJ2-7; no clear D gene. The CDR3 is made up of 13 amino acids. From germline, CDR1 is SGHAT and CDR2 FQNNGV. V shed 1 base and J shed 3 bases, with 7 bases lying between them. CDR3 in DNA: TGTGCCAGCAGCTTAGTACAGCTCTACGAGCAGTACTTC. It yields the protein CASSLVQLYEQYF.

This clonotype came up a few times. The chain couples TRBV2 to TRBJ1-2; TRBD1 is a possible D gene (6 bases). This CDR3 comprises 13 residues. Germline CDR1 SNHLY, CDR2 FYNNEI. V lost 5 bases to trimming and J lost 5 bases, with 12 bases between them. The CDR3 sequence: CASSTGPRYGYTF. CDR3 bases: TGTGCCAGCAGTACAGGGCCTCGGTATGGCTACACCTTC.

This clonotype came up a few times. This rearrangement joins TRBV6-1 to TRBJ1-1; 7 nucleotides line up with TRBD1. Trimming took 6 bases from V and 1 from J; bases not matched to a gene: 20. CDR1 and CDR2 from the germline V gene are MNHNS and SASEGT. The CDR3 has 19 residues. CDR3 protein: CASSPRRRDRNYKNTEAFF. The CDR3 region has the DNA TGTGCCAGCAGCCCAAGACGCCGGGACAGAAATTACAAGAACACTGAAGCTTTCTTT.

This clonotype was picked up a small number of times. The chain employs TRBV6-1 and TRBJ2-5, with 9 bases fitting TRBD2. This CDR3 has 16 residues. The junction had 7 bases not matched to a gene; V was cut back by 0 bases and J by 5 bases. Per the germline V gene, CDR1 is MNHNS and CDR2 is SASEGT. CDR3 amino acids: CASSEAIAGGRETQYF. The CDR3, as DNA: TGTGCCAGCAGTGAAGCGATCGCGGGGGGGCGGGAGACCCAGTACTTC.

This clonotype has more than one count but fewer than ten. The V call is TRBV24-1, the J call TRBJ2-1, with TRBD1 matching 8 bases. The J call may be faulty, since TRBJ2-7 better matches the DNA end. CDR1 and CDR2 (germline): KGHDR, SFDVKD. The CDR3 loop spans 14 amino acids. Here the CDR3 reads CATSDTRTGNEQYF. CDR3 DNA sequence: TGTGCCACCAGTGACACCAGGACAGGGAACGAGCAGTACTTC.